This T cell receptor beta chain was identified in a study of T cell changes during pregnancy in multiple sclerosis. Some clones are missing from TCRdb's copy, which holds only in-frame ones; the method was immunoSEQ multiplex PCR. The table lists about 56,000 clones, about nine tenths of them singletons. The V gene end was trimmed by 5 bases and the J gene end by 2 bases; junction bases not matched to a gene: 4. The CDR3 totals 14 residues. CDR1 and CDR2 (germline): MNHNS, SASEGT. The rearrangement uses TRBV6-1 and TRBJ2-7, with 9 bases fitting TRBD1. The material was CD4+ T cells from peripheral blood mononuclear cells, obtained in the third trimester of pregnancy. This TCR was sampled from a female donor with multiple sclerosis, enrolled in a pregnancy study. DNA for the CDR3: TGTGCCAGCAGTCTTGGACAGGGGCCCTACGAGCAGTACTTC. Its protein product is CASSLGQGPYEQYF.